Shown below are 27 T cell receptor beta chains from a single sample sequenced in a study of blood T cells in healthy people across ages. For the second PCR, which ran for 7 to 11 cycles, a sample-barcoded 5' primer and a J-beta primer mix were used. TCRdb processed the 5' RACE reads anew with MiXCR; each CDR3 protein has one entry. The top ten clones hold approximately 3.7% of a sample with hundreds of thousands of distinct CDR3 sequences, roughly 20% of them seen once. Material for sequencing was blood. These receptor sequences come from a man in his sixties or seventies in good health.

The V and J genes are TRBV29-1 and TRBJ2-1, with D tentatively TRBD2 (5 bases). The CDR3 has 14 amino acids. Trimming took off 3 bases at V and 4 bases at J, with 13 bases between the two ends. Germline CDR1 is SQVTM and CDR2 is ANQGSEA. CDR3 coding DNA: TGCAGCGTTGACTTCGGGGTAGGATACAATGAGCAGTTCTTC. This translates into CSVDFGVGYNEQFF.

The V and J genes are TRBV10-3 and TRBJ2-3; D call uncertain. V was trimmed by 10 bases and J by 2 bases, leaving 13 bases between them. CDR1 is ENHRY, CDR2 SYGVKD, per germline. The CDR3 runs 13 residues. For the CDR3, the DNA is TGTGCCACTAATAGAGACCCCACAGATACGCAGTATTTT. This codes for CATNRDPTDTQYF.

This clonotype has only one observation. The V gene is TRBV4-2, the J gene TRBJ1-2, with TRBD1 matching over 9 bases. V gave up 3 bases and J gave up 3 bases; unmatched junction bases: 5. Germline V gene lookup returns CDR1 LGHNA and CDR2 YNFKEQ. This CDR3 is built from 15 residues. The CDR3 is CASSHTRDRDYGYTF. CDR3 nucleotides: TGTGCCAGCAGCCATACCCGGGACAGGGACTATGGCTACACCTTC.

The rearrangement uses TRBV9 and TRBJ1-4; tentative D call: TRBD1 (6 bases). The germline V and J ends were trimmed by 4 bases and 8 bases, with 12 bases remaining between them. In germline, CDR1 is SGDLS, CDR2 YYNGEE. The CDR3 is made up of 13 amino acids. The CDR3 DNA sequence: TGTGCCAGCAGCATTTCAGGGGACGAAAAACTGTTTTTT. This codes for CASSISGDEKLFF.

The table lists this clonotype with a few counts. The gene calls are TRBV29-1 and TRBJ2-1; D not resolved. The V and J ends lost 3 bases and 0 bases respectively, with 15 bases between them. This CDR3 is 16 amino acids long. CDR1 and CDR2 (germline): SQVTM, ANQGSEA. The DNA for the CDR3 is TGCAGCGTTGAGTTTTGGCAGCGAGGCTCCTACAATGAGCAGTTCTTC. Its translation is CSVEFWQRGSYNEQFF.

The chain is built from TRBV6-1 and TRBJ2-7; D call uncertain. V lost 1 base and J lost 11, with 9 bases in between. CDR1 is MNHNS and CDR2 is SASEGT in the germline V gene. There are 11 residues in the CDR3. CDR3 sequence (DNA): TGTGCCAGCAGTGAAGATTGGGTCGAGTACTTC. As protein: CASSEDWVEYF.

The CDR3 nucleotides are TGCGCCAGCACCCCTCTGACTAGCGGATACAATGAGCAGTTCTTC. As protein: CASTPLTSGYNEQFF. The chain employs TRBV5-1 and TRBJ2-1, with 9 nucleotides matching TRBD2. This CDR3 spans 15 amino acids. V trimming: 6 bases; J trimming: 4 bases; junction bases outside the gene matches: 8. Germline lookup yields CDR1 SGHRS and CDR2 YFSETQ.

This clonotype was observed many times. The CDR3 sequence is CASSYRGNEQFF. The CDR3 DNA is TGTGCCAGCAGTTACAGGGGCAATGAGCAGTTCTTC. V is TRBV27 and J is TRBJ2-5; TRBD1 agrees at 7 bases. The DNA end lines up better with TRBJ2-1; the J call may be wrong. The CDR3 totals 12 residues. Germline V CDR1 and CDR2: MNHEY, SMNVEV (reference sequence).

The rearrangement uses TRBV2 and TRBJ2-7, with 7 bases matching TRBD2. V lost 3 bases and J lost 3; bases outside the gene matches: 8. CDR1 is SNHLY, CDR2 FYNNEI, per germline. This CDR3 spans 15 amino acids. The CDR3 DNA reads as TGTGCCAGCAGTGAGAACCCGGGACTAAACTACGAGCAGTACTTC. This codes for CASSENPGLNYEQYF.

The chain links TRBV15 to TRBJ2-2, with 12 positions matching TRBD2. Germline CDR1 reads LNHNV; CDR2 reads YYDKDF (reference sequence). J lost 4 bases, V lost 1 base, and 1 base had no gene match. CDR3 length: 16 residues. As DNA, the CDR3 is TGTGCCACCAGCAGAGGACTAGCGGGAGCCACCGGGGAGCTGTTTTTT. Translating gives CATSRGLAGATGELFF.

V and J are TRBV6-5 and TRBJ2-7, with 9 bases matching TRBD2. Germline trimming cut 7 bases from V and 2 bases from J; bases unmatched to any gene: 6. The V gene's germline CDR1 is MNHEY and CDR2 SVGAGI. CDR3 length: 14 amino acids. Here the CDR3 reads CASTYVAGAYEQYF. The CDR3 DNA is TGTGCCAGCACCTACGTAGCGGGAGCCTACGAGCAGTACTTC.

Only a few counts were recorded for this clonotype. This chain uses TRBV25-1 with TRBJ2-1; D is perhaps TRBD1 or TRBD2 (5 bases each). This CDR3 comprises 14 residues. Germline values: CDR1 MGHDK, CDR2 SYGVNS. Trimming stripped 3 bases from V and 8 bases from J, with 14 bases between. DNA for the CDR3: TGTGCCAGCAGTGAGAGGGGCCTCGGGGATGAGCAGTTCTTC. This encodes CASSERGLGDEQFF.

The chain couples TRBV29-1 to TRBJ2-7, with a tentative D call TRBD1 (7 bases). Per germline, CDR1 SQVTM and CDR2 ANQGSEA. This CDR3 is built from 12 residues. The germline V and J ends were trimmed by 7 bases and 7 bases, with 17 bases remaining between them. CDR3 residues: CSGGQDYNEQYF. The CDR3 region has the DNA TGCAGCGGTGGACAGGACTACAATGAGCAGTACTTC.

This clonotype occurred many times. An end of the junction does not agree with germline; a read error may underlie this. The CDR3 here is CASSLQYEQYF. CDR3 DNA sequence: TGTGCCAGCAGCCTCCAATACGAGCAGTACTTC. The chain uses TRBV5-1 and TRBJ2-7, with D uncertain. The germline V gene encodes CDR1 SGHRS and CDR2 YFSETQ. The CDR3 is made up of 11 amino acids. Full variable domain (missing parts from reference TRBV5-1 and TRBJ2-7): KAGVTQTPRYLIKTRGQQVTLSCSPISGHRSVSWYQQTPGQGLQFLFEYFSETQRNKGNFPGRFSGRQFSNSRSEMNVSTLELGDSALYLCASSLQYEQYFGPGTRLTVT.

The rearrangement uses TRBV7-9 and TRBJ2-3; the D gene could be TRBD1 or TRBD2 (5 bases each). Germline V CDR1 and CDR2: SEHNR, FQNEAQ (reference sequence). Trimming cost V 5 bases and J 6 bases, with 21 bases left between them. The CDR3 extends over 16 amino acids. The CDR3 DNA reads TGTGCCAGCAGCCTTACCTGGGACCAAGCACAGGATACGCAGTATTTT. Residues: CASSLTWDQAQDTQYF.

With regard to this clonotype: The germline gene is not matched at one end of the junction; a read error may be the cause. The chain has TRBV10-3 and TRBJ2-7, with D perhaps assigned TRBD1 or TRBD2 (6 bases each). The CDR3 sequence is 16 residues long. Germline V gives CDR1 ENHRY, CDR2 SYGVKD. The CDR3 coding sequence is TGTGCCACCAGTGAGTCGAGGGCGGGAAAAGGGGGCGAGCAGTACTTC. Translation gives CATSESRAGKGGEQYF.

The table lists this clonotype with a count of one. The V call is TRBV20-1, the J call TRBJ1-2; possibly TRBD1 for D (6 bases). V was shortened by 0 bases and J by 0 bases, with 11 bases between the two germline ends. Germline V gene sequence: CDR1 DFQATT, CDR2 SNEGSKA (reference sequence). The CDR3 length is 15 residues. Written as DNA, the CDR3 is TGCAGTGCTAGAGATGGGGGCAGGTCTAACTATGGCTACACCTTC. Protein sequence: CSARDGGRSNYGYTF.

The genes are TRBV20-1 and TRBJ2-5; D remains ambiguous. TRBJ2-7 matches the DNA end more closely, so the J call is doubtful. From germline, CDR1 is DFQATT and CDR2 SNEGSKA (reference sequence). There are 11 residues in the CDR3. CDR3 DNA sequence: TGCAGTGCCCCACGTTCCTACGAGCAGTACTTC. Residues: CSAPRSYEQYF.

This clonotype was recorded a few times. This chain joins TRBV27 and TRBJ2-7; D might be TRBD2 (7 bases). The CDR3 covers 14 residues. CDR1 is MNHEY and CDR2 is SMNVEV in the germline V gene (reference sequence). V was trimmed by 1 base and J by 5 bases, leaving 12 bases between them. The CDR3 is CASSLYGGRDEQYF. CDR3 sequence (DNA): TGTGCCAGCAGTTTATACGGGGGGCGGGACGAGCAGTACTTC.

The V gene is TRBV4-2, the J gene TRBJ2-3, with TRBD2 matching 7 bases. The germline CDR1 and CDR2 sequences are LGHNA and YNFKEQ. This CDR3 is built from 18 residues. After removal of 1 base from V and 2 bases from J, the junction contained 12 bases not matched to a gene. CDR3 protein: CASSQVAGGTELTDTQYF. In nucleotides, the CDR3 is TGTGCCAGCAGCCAAGTCGCCGGGGGGACTGAACTCACAGATACGCAGTATTTT.

The table lists this clonotype with a few counts. J is TRBJ2-3 and V is TRBV2; 7 nucleotides line up with TRBD2. Per germline, CDR1 SNHLY and CDR2 FYNNEI. V shed 2 bases and J 1 base; nucleotides not matched to a gene: 3. There are 15 residues in the CDR3. CDR3 nucleotides: TGTGCCAGCAGTGAATTCACTAGCGGCACAGATACGCAGTATTTT. Protein: CASSEFTSGTDTQYF.

The rearrangement joins TRBV11-2 to TRBJ2-3; D is uncertain. The ends were cut back, 3 bases at V and 0 bases at J, with 16 bases in the middle. There are 17 residues in the CDR3. The germline V gene encodes CDR1 SGHAT and CDR2 FQNNGV. The CDR3 sequence is CASSFVTNHPSTDTQYF. DNA of the CDR3: TGTGCCAGCAGCTTCGTTACCAATCATCCTAGCACAGATACGCAGTATTTT.

This clonotype has a handful of counts. CDR3 region: CASSFSQGYEQYF. For the CDR3, the DNA is TGTGCCAGCAGTTTCTCACAGGGCTACGAGCAGTACTTC. This sequence joins TRBV27 and TRBJ2-7; perhaps TRBD1 as D (6 bases). Germline CDR1 and CDR2: MNHEY and SMNVEV (reference sequence). V was clipped by 3 bases and J by 3 bases, with 9 bases between them. CDR3 length: 13 amino acids.

Only a few counts were recorded for this clonotype. The CDR3 region is CASSLESSGNHEQYF. The CDR3 nucleotides read TGTGCCAGCAGCTTAGAATCTAGCGGGAACCACGAGCAGTACTTC. The rearrangement joins TRBV11-2 to TRBJ2-5, with TRBD2 identical over 9 bases. The end of the DNA is better explained by TRBJ2-7, so the J call may be wrong. Germline assignment: CDR1 SGHAT and CDR2 FQNNGV. This CDR3 comprises 15 residues.

This clonotype turned up a few times. V usage is TRBV20-1 and J usage is TRBJ2-5; the match to TRBD2 covers 11 bases. The DNA end lines up better with TRBJ2-1; the J call may be wrong. The CDR3 contains 15 residues. In germline, CDR1 is DFQATT, CDR2 SNEGSKA (reference sequence). The CDR3 nucleotides are TGCAGTGCTGCACCGGGACTAGCGGACTTCAATGAGCAGTTCTTC. It is translated as CSAAPGLADFNEQFF.

A few counts support this clonotype. V gene TRBV10-3 combines with J gene TRBJ2-1; 14 bases align to TRBD2. Germline CDR1 and CDR2: ENHRY and SYGVKD. J lost 1 base, V lost 8 bases, and 10 bases had no gene match. The CDR3 is 18 amino acids. The CDR3 DNA reads TGTGCCATCTCGAGAGGACTAGCGGGAGGACTATCCTACAATGAGCAGTTCTTC. This sequence encodes CAISRGLAGGLSYNEQFF.

This clonotype appeared many times. This CDR3 reads CASSEAGPGASGNTIYF. DNA of the CDR3: TGTGCCAGCAGTGAAGCGGGGCCTGGAGCCTCTGGAAACACCATATATTTT. The V gene is TRBV2, the J gene TRBJ1-3, with D possibly TRBD1 on 5 matching bases. This CDR3 spans 17 amino acids. V was shortened by 0 bases and J by 0 bases, with 12 bases between the two germline ends. Per the germline V gene, CDR1 is SNHLY and CDR2 is FYNNEI. Using reference TRBV2 and TRBJ1-3 for the parts outside the CDR3, the full variable domain is EPEVTQTPSHQVTQMGQEVILRCVPISNHLYFYWYRQILGQKVEFLVSFYNNEISEKSEIFDDQFSVERPDGSNFTLKIRSTKLEDSAMYFCASSEAGPGASGNTIYFGEGSWLTVV.